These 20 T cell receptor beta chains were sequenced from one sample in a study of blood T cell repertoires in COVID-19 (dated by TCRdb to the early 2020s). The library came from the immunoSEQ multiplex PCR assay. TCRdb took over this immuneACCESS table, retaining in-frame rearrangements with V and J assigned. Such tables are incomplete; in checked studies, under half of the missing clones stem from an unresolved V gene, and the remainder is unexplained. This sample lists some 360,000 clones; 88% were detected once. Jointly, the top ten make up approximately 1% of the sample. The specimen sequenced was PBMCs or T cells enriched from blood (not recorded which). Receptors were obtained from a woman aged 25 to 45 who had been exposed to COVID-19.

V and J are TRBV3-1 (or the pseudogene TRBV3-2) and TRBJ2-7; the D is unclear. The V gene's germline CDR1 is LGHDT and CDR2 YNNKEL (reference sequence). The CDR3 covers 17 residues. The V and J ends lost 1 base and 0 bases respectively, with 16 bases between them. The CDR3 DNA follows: TGTGCCAGCAGCCAAGTGCGGTCCCCCGGCAGCTCCTACGAGCAGTACTTC. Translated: CASSQVRSPGSSYEQYF.

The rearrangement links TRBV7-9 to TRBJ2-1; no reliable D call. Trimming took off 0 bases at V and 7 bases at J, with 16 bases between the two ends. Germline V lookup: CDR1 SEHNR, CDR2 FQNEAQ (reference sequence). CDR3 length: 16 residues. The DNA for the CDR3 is TGTGCCAGCAGCTTAGCTCGGTCCCGGTCGAGGAATGAGCAGTTCTTC. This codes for CASSLARSRSRNEQFF.

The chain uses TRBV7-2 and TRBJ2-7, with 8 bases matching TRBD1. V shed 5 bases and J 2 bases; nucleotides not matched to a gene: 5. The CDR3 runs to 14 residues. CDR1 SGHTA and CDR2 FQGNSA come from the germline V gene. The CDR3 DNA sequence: TGTGCCAGCAGCACCGGACAGGGACCCTACGAGCAGTACTTC. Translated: CASSTGQGPYEQYF.

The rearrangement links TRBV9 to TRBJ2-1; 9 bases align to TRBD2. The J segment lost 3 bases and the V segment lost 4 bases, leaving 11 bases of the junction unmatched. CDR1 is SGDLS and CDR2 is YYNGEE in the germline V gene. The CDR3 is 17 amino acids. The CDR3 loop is CASSSEGREGGYNEQFF. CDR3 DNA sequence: TGTGCCAGCAGCTCGGAAGGGCGGGAGGGGGGCTACAATGAGCAGTTCTTC.

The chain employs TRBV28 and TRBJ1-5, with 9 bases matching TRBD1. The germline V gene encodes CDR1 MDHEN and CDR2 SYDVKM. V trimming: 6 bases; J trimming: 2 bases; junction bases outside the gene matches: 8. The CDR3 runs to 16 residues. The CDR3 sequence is CASSPGTGSGNQPQHF. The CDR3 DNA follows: TGTGCCAGCAGCCCCGGGACAGGGTCTGGCAATCAGCCCCAGCATTTT.

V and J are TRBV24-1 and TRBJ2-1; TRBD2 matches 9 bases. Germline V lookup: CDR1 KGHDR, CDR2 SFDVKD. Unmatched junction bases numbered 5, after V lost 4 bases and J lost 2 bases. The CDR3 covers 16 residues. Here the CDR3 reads CATSEPSGTAYNEQFF. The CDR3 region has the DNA TGTGCCACCAGTGAGCCTAGCGGGACAGCCTACAATGAGCAGTTCTTC.

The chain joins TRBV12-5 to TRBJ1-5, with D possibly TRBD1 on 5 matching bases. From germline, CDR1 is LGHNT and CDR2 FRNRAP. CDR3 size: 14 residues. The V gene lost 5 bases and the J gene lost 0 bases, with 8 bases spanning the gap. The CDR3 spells CASGQGDSNQPQHF. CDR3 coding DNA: TGTGCTAGTGGTCAAGGGGATAGCAATCAGCCCCAGCATTTT.

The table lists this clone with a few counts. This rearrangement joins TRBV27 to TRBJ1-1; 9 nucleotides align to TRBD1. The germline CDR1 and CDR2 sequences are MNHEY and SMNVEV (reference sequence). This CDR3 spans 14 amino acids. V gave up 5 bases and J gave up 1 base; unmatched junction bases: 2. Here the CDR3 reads CASSVQGANTEAFF. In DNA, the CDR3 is TGTGCCAGCAGTGTACAGGGGGCGAACACTGAAGCTTTCTTT.

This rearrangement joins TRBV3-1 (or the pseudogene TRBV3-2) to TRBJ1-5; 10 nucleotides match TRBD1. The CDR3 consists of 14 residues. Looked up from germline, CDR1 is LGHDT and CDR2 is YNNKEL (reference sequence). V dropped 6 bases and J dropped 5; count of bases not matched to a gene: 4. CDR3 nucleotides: TGTGCCAGCAGTCTTGACAGGGGGCATCAGCCCCAGCATTTT. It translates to CASSLDRGHQPQHF.

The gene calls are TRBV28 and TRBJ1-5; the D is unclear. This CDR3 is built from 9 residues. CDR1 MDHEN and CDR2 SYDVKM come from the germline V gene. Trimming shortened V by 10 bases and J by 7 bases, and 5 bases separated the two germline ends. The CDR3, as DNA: TGTGCCACCGGGCAGCCCCAGCATTTT. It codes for CATGQPQHF.

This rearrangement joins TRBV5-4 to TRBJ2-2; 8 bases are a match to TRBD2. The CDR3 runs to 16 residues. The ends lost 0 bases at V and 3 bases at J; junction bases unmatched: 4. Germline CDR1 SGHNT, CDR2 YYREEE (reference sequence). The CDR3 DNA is TGTGCCAGCAGCTTGGTCGGGGGGGTGGACACCGGGGAGCTGTTTTTT. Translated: CASSLVGGVDTGELFF.

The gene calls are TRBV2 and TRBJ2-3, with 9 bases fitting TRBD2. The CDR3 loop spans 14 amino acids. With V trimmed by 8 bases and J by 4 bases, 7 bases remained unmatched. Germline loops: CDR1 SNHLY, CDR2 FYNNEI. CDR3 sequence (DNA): TGTGCCAGCTCCGGGACTAGCTTCCCAGATACGCAGTATTTT. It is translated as CASSGTSFPDTQYF.

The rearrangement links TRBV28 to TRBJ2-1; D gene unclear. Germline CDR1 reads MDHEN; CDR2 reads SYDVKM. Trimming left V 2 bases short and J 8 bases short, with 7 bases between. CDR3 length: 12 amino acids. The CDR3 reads CASSLPRDEQFF. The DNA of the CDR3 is TGTGCCAGCAGTTTACCCCGCGATGAGCAGTTCTTC.

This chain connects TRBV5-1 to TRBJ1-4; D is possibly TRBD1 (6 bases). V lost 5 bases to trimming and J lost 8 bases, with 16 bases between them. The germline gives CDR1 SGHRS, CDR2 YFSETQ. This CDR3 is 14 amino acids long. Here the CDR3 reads CASSSPGVGEKLFF. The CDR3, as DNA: TGCGCCAGCAGTTCCCCAGGGGTGGGGGAAAAACTGTTTTTT.

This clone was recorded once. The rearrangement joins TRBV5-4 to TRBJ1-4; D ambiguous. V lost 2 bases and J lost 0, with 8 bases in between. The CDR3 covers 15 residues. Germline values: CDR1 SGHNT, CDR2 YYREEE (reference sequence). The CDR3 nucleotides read TGTGCCAGCAGCTTCGACCAGGCAACTAATGAAAAACTGTTTTTT. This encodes CASSFDQATNEKLFF. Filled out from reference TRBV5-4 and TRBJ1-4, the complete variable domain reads ETGVTQSPTHLIKTRGQQVTLRCSSQSGHNTVSWYQQALGQGPQFIFQYYREEENGRGNFPPRFSGLQFPNYSSELNVNALELDDSALYLCASSFDQATNEKLFFGSGTQLSVL.

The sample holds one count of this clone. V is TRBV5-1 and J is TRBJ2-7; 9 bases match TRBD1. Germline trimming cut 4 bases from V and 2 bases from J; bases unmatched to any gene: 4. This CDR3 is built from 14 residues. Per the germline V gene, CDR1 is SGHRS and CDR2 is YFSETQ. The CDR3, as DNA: TGCGCCAGCAGCCGGGACAGGGCCACCTACGAGCAGTACTTC. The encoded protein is CASSRDRATYEQYF. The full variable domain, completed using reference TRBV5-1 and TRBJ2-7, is KAGVTQTPRYLIKTRGQQVTLSCSPISGHRSVSWYQQTPGQGLQFLFEYFSETQRNKGNFPGRFSGRQFSNSRSEMNVSTLELGDSALYLCASSRDRATYEQYFGPGTRLTVT.

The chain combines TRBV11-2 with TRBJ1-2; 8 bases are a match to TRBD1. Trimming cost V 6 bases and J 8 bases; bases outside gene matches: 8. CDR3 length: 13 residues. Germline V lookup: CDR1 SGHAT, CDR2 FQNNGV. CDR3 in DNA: TGTGCCAGCAGACGGACAGGGACTCTAGGCTACACCTTC. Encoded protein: CASRRTGTLGYTF.

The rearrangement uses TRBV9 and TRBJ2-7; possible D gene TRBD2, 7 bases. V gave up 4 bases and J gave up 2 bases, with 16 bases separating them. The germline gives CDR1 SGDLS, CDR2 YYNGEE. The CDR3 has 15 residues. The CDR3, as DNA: TGTGCCAGCAGCCCCGGGGGGCGGAGAGCCTACGAGCAGTACTTC. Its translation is CASSPGGRRAYEQYF.

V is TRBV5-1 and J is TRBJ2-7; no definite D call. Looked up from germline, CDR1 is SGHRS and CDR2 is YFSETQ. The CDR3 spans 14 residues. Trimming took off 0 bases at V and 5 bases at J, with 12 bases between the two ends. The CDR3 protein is CASSLAVPVHEQYF. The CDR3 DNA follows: TGCGCCAGCAGCTTGGCCGTTCCAGTTCACGAGCAGTACTTC.

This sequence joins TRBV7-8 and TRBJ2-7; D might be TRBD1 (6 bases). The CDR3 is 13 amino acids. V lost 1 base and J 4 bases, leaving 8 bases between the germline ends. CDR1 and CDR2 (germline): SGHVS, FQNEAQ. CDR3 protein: CASSLGGPYEQYF. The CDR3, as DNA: TGTGCCAGCAGCTTAGGGGGGCCGTACGAGCAGTACTTC. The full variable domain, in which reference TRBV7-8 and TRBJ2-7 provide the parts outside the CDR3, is GAGVSQSPRYKVAKRGQDVALRCDPISGHVSLFWYQQALGQGPEFLTYFQNEAQLDKSGLPSDRFFAERPEGSVSTLKIQRTQQEDSAVYLCASSLGGPYEQYFGPGTRLTVT.